The 18 T cell receptor beta chains below come from one sample, sequenced in a study of regulatory T cells in long-lasting Graves disease. Time point given: newly diagnosed GD, antithyroid drugs for less than 3 months. The TCR library used RNA extracted from PBMCs. Sequencing libraries for TCR beta were prepared with iRepertoire HTBI primers and Arm-PCR of CDR3 regions. TCRdb reprocessed the multiplex PCR reads via MiXCR and lists one record per CDR3 protein. The table records about 420,000 distinct CDR3 sequences, 16% of them present only once. Separately, the same data were catalogued under a study of T cells in Graves' hyperthyroidism and ophthalmopathy.

The source was peripheral blood mononuclear cells (PBMCs), collected at new diagnosis, from a patient treated with antithyroid drugs. The receptors here all came from a woman younger than 35 with Graves disease.

The rearrangement links TRBV20-1 to TRBJ2-5; D might be TRBD2 (6 bases). V was cut by 0 bases and J by 0 bases, with 14 bases left in between. This CDR3 has 16 residues. Germline values: CDR1 DFQATT, CDR2 SNEGSKA (reference sequence). The CDR3 reads CSARDPTGEYQETQYF. In DNA, the CDR3 is TGCAGTGCTAGAGATCCAACGGGAGAGTACCAAGAGACCCAGTACTTC.

The rearrangement links TRBV10-1 to TRBJ2-3; D is possibly TRBD1 (6 bases). The end of the DNA fits TRBJ1-5 better, so the J call may be wrong. Germline V lookup: CDR1 WNHNN, CDR2 SYGVQD (reference sequence). The CDR3 runs to 14 residues. The CDR3, as DNA: TGCGCCAGCAGTGAAGACAGGTGGGGAGATACGCAGCATTTT. Its protein is CASSEDRWGDTQHF.

The table lists this clonotype with many counts. The chain carries TRBV7-6 and TRBJ2-1; 7 bases align to TRBD2. There are 16 residues in the CDR3. V shed 6 bases, J shed 3 bases, and the junction held 11 bases outside the gene matches. Germline CDR1 and CDR2: SGHVS and FNYEAQ. CDR3 nucleotide sequence: TGTGCCAGCAGTCGACTGGGGGGGGTAGGCTACAATGAGCAGTTCTTC. Encoded protein: CASSRLGGVGYNEQFF. Full variable domain (outside the CDR3, taken from reference TRBV7-6 and TRBJ2-1): GAGVSQSPRYKVTKRGQDVALRCDPISGHVSLYWYRQALGQGPEFLTYFNYEAQQDKSGLPNDRFSAERPEGSISTLTIQRTEQRDSAMYRCASSRLGGVGYNEQFFGPGTRLTVL.

This clonotype has at least ten counts. The chain is built from TRBV7-9 and TRBJ2-1; a possible D gene is TRBD2 (6 bases). The CDR3 is 18 amino acids. The V end lost 7 bases, the J end lost 0 bases, and 22 bases lay between the germline ends. Germline values: CDR1 SEHNR, CDR2 FQNEAQ (reference sequence). CDR3 coding DNA: TGTGCCAGCAAGGGTTTTGAGGGACTTCAGAGCTCCTACAATGAGCAGTTCTTC. It translates to CASKGFEGLQSSYNEQFF.

In its sample, this clonotype was seen many times. The chain's CDR3 is CSVGQAGQPQHF. CDR3 nucleotides: TGCAGCGTTGGACAGGCGGGTCAGCCCCAGCATTTT. V usage is TRBV29-1 and J usage is TRBJ1-5; possible D gene TRBD1, 6 bases. Germline lookup yields CDR1 SQVTM and CDR2 ANQGSEA. V was clipped by 4 bases and J by 6 bases, with 10 bases between them. CDR3 size: 12 residues.

About this clonotype itself: A junction boundary mismatches the germline segment, possibly from a read error. The V call is TRBV27, the J call TRBJ2-3; D is perhaps TRBD1 (6 bases). The CDR3 totals 15 residues. Germline V gives CDR1 MNHEY, CDR2 SMNVEV (reference sequence). The CDR3 sequence is CASHQGFGRTDTQYF. The CDR3 nucleotides read TGCGCCAGTCACCAGGGGTTCGGTCGCACAGATACGCAGTATTTT.

This clonotype was seen a handful of times. The rearrangement joins TRBV28 to TRBJ1-4, with D possibly being TRBD1 (6 bases). Trimming stripped 6 bases from V and 8 bases from J, with 16 bases between. Germline lookup yields CDR1 MDHEN and CDR2 SYDVKM. The CDR3 is made up of 14 amino acids. The CDR3 reads CASSRGGVGEKLFF. In DNA form, the CDR3 reads TGTGCCAGCAGCCGAGGGGGAGTGGGGGAAAAACTGTTTTTT.

The V call is TRBV6-5, the J call TRBJ2-7, with TRBD2 matching over 10 bases. V lost 2 bases, J lost 3 bases, and 7 bases stayed unmatched. Germline V gives CDR1 MNHEY, CDR2 SVGAGI. The CDR3 loop spans 16 amino acids. The CDR3 DNA is TGTGCCAGCAGTTACAGGTGGCTAGCGGGAGTCTACGAGCAGTACTTC. Translated, it gives CASSYRWLAGVYEQYF.

This clonotype was detected many times. J is TRBJ2-5 and V is TRBV27; D remains unclear. Germline V gene data show CDR1 as MNHEY and CDR2 as SMNVEV (reference sequence). The CDR3 consists of 14 residues. The V end lost 5 bases, the J end lost 3 bases, and 13 bases lay between the germline ends. The CDR3 protein is CASSQRRLEETQYF. The CDR3 bases are TGTGCCAGCAGTCAACGACGGTTGGAAGAGACCCAGTACTTC.

The table lists this clonotype with many counts. The chain has TRBV5-1 and TRBJ2-1; 14 bases map to TRBD2. Germline-derived CDR1 and CDR2 are SGHRS and YFSETQ. CDR3 length: 18 amino acids. The J segment lost 2 bases and the V segment lost 0 bases, leaving 4 bases of the junction unmatched. DNA of the CDR3: TGCGCCAGCAGCTTGGGACTAGCGGGAGGGCATACCTACAATGAGCAGTTCTTC. This encodes CASSLGLAGGHTYNEQFF.

With respect to this clonotype: A much larger clone lies one base from this, so it may be a read error. This chain connects TRBV27 to TRBJ1-4; perhaps TRBD1 as D (6 bases). The CDR3 covers 14 residues. V was shortened by 5 bases and J by 9 bases, with 16 bases between the two germline ends. The germline V gene has CDR1 MNHEY and CDR2 SMNVEV (reference sequence). The CDR3 nucleotides are TGTGCCAGCAGTGCACACAGGAGGGGGAAAAAACTGTTTTTT. This gives the protein CASSAHRRGKKLFF.

The CDR3 region has the DNA TGTGCCAGCAGCATCCGGGACAGGGGGCCCAAAAACATTCAGTACTTC. Residues: CASSIRDRGPKNIQYF. The J gene is TRBJ2-4, the V gene TRBV13, with 12 nucleotides matching TRBD1. CDR3 length equals 16 residues. V lost 5 bases and J lost 2; bases outside the gene matches: 4. Germline V gives CDR1 PRHDT, CDR2 FYEKMQ (reference sequence).

This clonotype was counted many times. The V call is TRBV28, the J call TRBJ2-1, with TRBD2 matching 7 bases. Germline V gene data show CDR1 as MDHEN and CDR2 as SYDVKM. The CDR3 extends over 15 amino acids. With V trimmed by 3 bases and J by 9 bases, 11 bases remained unmatched. The CDR3 loop is CASSFRDYSAAEQFF. The CDR3 DNA reads TGTGCCAGCAGTTTCCGGGACTACTCGGCTGCTGAGCAGTTCTTC.

The sample holds many counts of this clonotype. V is TRBV7-9 and J is TRBJ2-1; maybe TRBD1 (5 bases). CDR3 length: 15 residues. Trimming stripped 4 bases from V and 2 bases from J, with 12 bases between. The V gene's germline CDR1 is SEHNR and CDR2 FQNEAQ (reference sequence). CDR3 nucleotides: TGTGCCAGCAGCTCACAGGACATTACCTACAATGAGCAGTTCTTC. This encodes CASSSQDITYNEQFF.

This clonotype has at least ten counts. The chain uses TRBV5-1 and TRBJ2-3; 7 bases are shared with TRBD1. The germline gives CDR1 SGHRS, CDR2 YFSETQ. The CDR3 is 16 amino acids. Trimming at V came to 4 bases and at J to 4 bases, leaving 12 bases not matched to a gene. CDR3: CASSLTPGGAADTQYF. CDR3 in DNA: TGCGCCAGCAGCCTGACCCCAGGGGGAGCGGCAGATACGCAGTATTTT.

The table lists this clonotype with a few counts. The junction does not match germline at one end; this may be a read error. The V gene is TRBV5-4, the J gene TRBJ2-2; the match to TRBD2 covers 9 bases. CDR3 length: 16 residues. Germline assignment: CDR1 SGHNT and CDR2 YYREEE (reference sequence). Here the CDR3 DNA reads TGTGCCAACAGCTTGGATCGCGGGGGGGGAACCGGGGAGCTGTTTTTT. It encodes CANSLDRGGGTGELFF. Supplemented by reference TRBV5-4 and TRBJ2-2, the full variable domain reads ETGVTQSPTHLIKTRGQQVTLRCSSQSGHNTVSWYQQALGQGPQFIFQYYREEENGRGNFPPRFSGLQFPNYSSELNVNALELDDSALYLCANSLDRGGGTGELFFGEGSRLTVL.

The chain couples TRBV10-1 to TRBJ1-1; D remains unclear. V shed 4 bases and J shed 0 bases, with 9 bases lying between them. The CDR3 sequence is 14 residues long. Germline V gives CDR1 WNHNN, CDR2 SYGVQD (reference sequence). The CDR3 bases are TGCGCCAGCAGTGCGACTGCCATGAACACTGAAGCTTTCTTT. As protein: CASSATAMNTEAFF.

As concerns this clonotype: Possible read error: a much larger clone is one base away. V is TRBV18 and J is TRBJ2-1; perhaps D is TRBD1 or TRBD2 (5 bases each). CDR3 size: 13 residues. Between the trimmed V and J ends, which lost 2 bases and 10 bases, there was a span of 12 bases. Germline V lookup: CDR1 KGHSH, CDR2 LQKENI. The CDR3 DNA sequence: TGTGCCAGCTCACCAGAGGGGCTCTACGAGCAGTTCTTC. Encoded protein: CASSPEGLYEQFF.